Listed below are T cell receptor beta chains from one sample, sequenced in a study of T-cell memory formation after mild COVID-19. MiXCR was run by TCRdb on the 5' RACE reads, yielding one entry per CDR3 protein. The table includes fewer than 650,000 distinct CDR3 sequences, around 16% detected once. The sample consisted of PBMCs or a T cell subset sorted from them (not recorded which). The origin of the receptors is an adult woman who had mild COVID-19 (a few samples of this study predate the infection). Cell type and time point are not known. CDR3s include the opening cysteine and the closing phenylalanine or tryptophan. Each record gives: J gene, V gene, CDR3 protein.

j_call: TRBJ1-2; v_call: TRBV7-9; cdr3_aa: CASSFPPGRFSYGYTF
j_call: TRBJ2-7; v_call: TRBV29-1; cdr3_aa: CSGSNTNGYEQYF
j_call: TRBJ2-7; v_call: TRBV15; cdr3_aa: CATSRIKGSQVGNYEQYF
j_call: TRBJ1-1; v_call: TRBV18; cdr3_aa: CASSPGQENTEAFF
j_call: TRBJ2-7; v_call: TRBV2; cdr3_aa: CASSEEGVIYEQYF
j_call: TRBJ1-4; v_call: TRBV7-2; cdr3_aa: CASSRMRTTNEKLFF
j_call: TRBJ2-2; v_call: TRBV21-1; cdr3_aa: CASSKGQHTGELFF
j_call: TRBJ1-3; v_call: TRBV6-1; cdr3_aa: CASSEMWVSGNTIYF
j_call: TRBJ1-1; v_call: TRBV2; cdr3_aa: CASKGQMNTEAFF
j_call: TRBJ2-7; v_call: TRBV7-8; cdr3_aa: CASSLIGSSYEQYF
j_call: TRBJ2-3; v_call: TRBV6-4; cdr3_aa: CALPGRFNSTDTQYF
j_call: TRBJ2-1; v_call: TRBV6-1; cdr3_aa: CASSPWGGSSYNEQFF
j_call: TRBJ2-1; v_call: TRBV5-4; cdr3_aa: CASSLKLAGRFGQFF
j_call: TRBJ1-5; v_call: TRBV4-1; cdr3_aa: CASSQGGVSNQPQHF
j_call: TRBJ2-1; v_call: TRBV6-2/TRBV6-3; cdr3_aa: CASTGHRSNEQFF
j_call: TRBJ2-7; v_call: TRBV20-1; cdr3_aa: CSAGLAGGPYEQYF
j_call: TRBJ2-5; v_call: TRBV19; cdr3_aa: CASSGGRGQETQYF
j_call: TRBJ1-5; v_call: TRBV12-3/TRBV12-4; cdr3_aa: CASSRRRDQPQHF
j_call: TRBJ2-1; v_call: TRBV3-1; cdr3_aa: CASSQTTGEQFF
j_call: TRBJ2-2; v_call: TRBV20-1; cdr3_aa: CSAKDSGRGTGELFF
j_call: TRBJ1-1; v_call: TRBV4-3; cdr3_aa: CASSHSGRGEAFF
j_call: TRBJ2-7; v_call: TRBV5-1; cdr3_aa: CASSFASGGYEQYF
j_call: TRBJ2-5; v_call: TRBV20-1; cdr3_aa: CSARVGLAGYQETQYF
j_call: TRBJ2-7; v_call: TRBV6-5; cdr3_aa: CAIGVERPYEQYF
j_call: TRBJ2-5; v_call: TRBV7-9; cdr3_aa: CASSPQTSGSMETQYF
j_call: TRBJ2-3; v_call: TRBV13; cdr3_aa: CASSLGLVRDTDTQYF
j_call: TRBJ2-7; v_call: TRBV6-2/TRBV6-3; cdr3_aa: CASSYLGGGTAYEQYF
j_call: TRBJ2-7; v_call: TRBV3-1; cdr3_aa: CASSRADYSEQYF
j_call: TRBJ1-6; v_call: TRBV5-1; cdr3_aa: CASSSQGFLSDNSPLHF
j_call: TRBJ2-2; v_call: TRBV30; cdr3_aa: CAWSQGTAGELFF
j_call: TRBJ1-1; v_call: TRBV5-4; cdr3_aa: CASSLAAGGWTEAFF